This T cell receptor beta chain was captured in a study of preoperative IRX-2 immunotherapy in early breast cancer (dated by TCRdb to about 2019). The sample's treatment or condition label is to be understood as: preoperative locoregional IRX-2 cytokine immunotherapy. The samples were obtained from a phase Ib study that tested preoperative, locoregional IRX-2 cytokine immunotherapy meant to prime immune responses. Donors were patients with early-stage breast cancer who received IRX-2 before surgery. Receptor libraries were prepared by the immunoSEQ multiplex PCR assay. TCRdb took this table from immuneACCESS and kept in-frame rearrangements with V and J called. Such tables lack part of the clones; where checked against another copy, unresolved V genes explain under half of the gap, and the rest is unexplained. The sample includes 35,000 to 40,000 clones, with roughly 82% observed a single time. Approximately 1.5% of the sample is held by the ten biggest clonotypes.

Details on this clone: The specificity of this receptor is unknown. The record has no base qualities; no much larger clone is one base away.

The V and J ends are trimmed by 7 bases and 1 base, leaving 10 bases between them. CDR1 and CDR2, looked up from the germline V gene, are MDHEN and SYDVKM. The CDR3 spans 13 residues, from the cysteine through the phenylalanine. The sequence is cut down to CDR3 DNA, 39 bases in frame from base 1. Here the chain combines TRBV28 and TRBJ1-1, with no reliable assignment of the D segment. The specimen comprised lymph node tissue, sampled after IRX-2 immunotherapy. This TCR derives from a human donor with breast cancer. Here is the DNA: TGTGCCAGCAATGCGATCTCGAACACTGAAGCTTTCTTT. Translated, it reads CASNAISNTEAFF.